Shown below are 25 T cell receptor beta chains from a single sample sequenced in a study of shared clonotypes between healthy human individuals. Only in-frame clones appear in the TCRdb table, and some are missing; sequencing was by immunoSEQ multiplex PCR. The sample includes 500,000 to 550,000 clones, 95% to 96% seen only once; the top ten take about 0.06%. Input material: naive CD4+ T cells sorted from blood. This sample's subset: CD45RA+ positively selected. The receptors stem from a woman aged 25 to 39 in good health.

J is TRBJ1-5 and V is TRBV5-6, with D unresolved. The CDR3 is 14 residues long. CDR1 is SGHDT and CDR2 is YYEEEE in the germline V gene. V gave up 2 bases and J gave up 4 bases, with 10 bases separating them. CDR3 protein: CASSFRAANQPQHF. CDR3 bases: TGTGCCAGCAGCTTCCGGGCAGCGAATCAGCCCCAGCATTTT.

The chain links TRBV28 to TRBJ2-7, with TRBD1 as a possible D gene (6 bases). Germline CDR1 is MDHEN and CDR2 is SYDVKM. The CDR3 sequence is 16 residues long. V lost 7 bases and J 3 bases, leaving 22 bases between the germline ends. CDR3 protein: CASTPSGAGTNYEQYF. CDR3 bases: TGTGCCAGCACTCCAAGTGGGGCCGGGACAAACTACGAGCAGTACTTC.

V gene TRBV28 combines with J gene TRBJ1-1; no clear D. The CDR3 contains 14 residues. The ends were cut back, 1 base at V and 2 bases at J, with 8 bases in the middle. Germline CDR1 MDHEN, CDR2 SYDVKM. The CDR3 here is CASSLSSGNTEAFF. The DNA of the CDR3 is TGTGCCAGCAGTTTATCTTCAGGCAACACTGAAGCTTTCTTT.

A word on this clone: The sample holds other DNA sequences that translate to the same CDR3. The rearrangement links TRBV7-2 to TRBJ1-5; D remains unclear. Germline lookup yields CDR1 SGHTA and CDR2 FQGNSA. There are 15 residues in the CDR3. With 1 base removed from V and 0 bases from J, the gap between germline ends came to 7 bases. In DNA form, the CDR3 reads TGTGCCAGCAGCTTAGTTGTAGGTAGCAATCAGCCCCAGCATTTT. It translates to CASSLVVGSNQPQHF.

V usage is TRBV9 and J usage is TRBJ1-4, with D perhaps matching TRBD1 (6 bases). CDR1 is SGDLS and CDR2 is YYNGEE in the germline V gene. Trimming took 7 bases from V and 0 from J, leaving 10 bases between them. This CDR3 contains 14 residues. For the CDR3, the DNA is TGTGCCAGCGCCCGGACAGCAACTAATGAAAAACTGTTTTTT. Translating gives CASARTATNEKLFF.

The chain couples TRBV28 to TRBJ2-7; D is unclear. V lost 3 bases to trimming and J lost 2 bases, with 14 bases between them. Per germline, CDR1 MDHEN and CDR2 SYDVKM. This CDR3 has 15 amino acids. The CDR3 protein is CASSLGSLSPYEQYF. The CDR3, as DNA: TGTGCCAGCAGTTTGGGGTCCCTAAGTCCCTACGAGCAGTACTTC. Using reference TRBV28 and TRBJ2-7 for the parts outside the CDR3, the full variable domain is DVKVTQSSRYLVKRTGEKVFLECVQDMDHENMFWYRQDPGLGLRLIYFSYDVKMKEKGDIPEGYSVSREKKERFSLILESASTNQTSMYLCASSLGSLSPYEQYFGPGTRLTVT.

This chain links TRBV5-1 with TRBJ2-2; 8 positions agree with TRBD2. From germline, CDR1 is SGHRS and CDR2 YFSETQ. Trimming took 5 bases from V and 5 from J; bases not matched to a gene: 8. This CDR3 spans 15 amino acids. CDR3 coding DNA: TGCGCCAGCAGTCCGGGACTAGGCCTGACCGGGGAGCTGTTTTTT. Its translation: CASSPGLGLTGELFF.

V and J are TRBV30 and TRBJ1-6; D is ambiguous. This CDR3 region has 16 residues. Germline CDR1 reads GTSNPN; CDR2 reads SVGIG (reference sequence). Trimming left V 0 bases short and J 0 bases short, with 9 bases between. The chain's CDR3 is CAWSVVGSSYNSPLHF. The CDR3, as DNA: TGTGCCTGGAGTGTCGTAGGGAGCTCCTATAATTCACCCCTCCACTTT.

Here the CDR3 reads CASSSGVAGQPQHF. The CDR3, as DNA: TGCGCCAGCAGCTCAGGGGTAGCTGGACAGCCCCAGCATTTT. This chain joins TRBV5-1 and TRBJ1-5; D may be TRBD1 (6 bases). The germline V and J ends were trimmed by 3 bases and 7 bases, with 14 bases remaining between them. The length of the CDR3 is 14 residues. Germline CDR1 reads SGHRS; CDR2 reads YFSETQ.

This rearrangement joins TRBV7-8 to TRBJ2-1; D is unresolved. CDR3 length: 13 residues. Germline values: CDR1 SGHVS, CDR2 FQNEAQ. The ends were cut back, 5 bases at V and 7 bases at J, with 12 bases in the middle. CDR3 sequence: CASSPGIGNEQFF. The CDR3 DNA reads TGTGCCAGCAGCCCCGGAATCGGAAATGAGCAGTTCTTC. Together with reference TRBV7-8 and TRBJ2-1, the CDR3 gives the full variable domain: GAGVSQSPRYKVAKRGQDVALRCDPISGHVSLFWYQQALGQGPEFLTYFQNEAQLDKSGLPSDRFFAERPEGSVSTLKIQRTQQEDSAVYLCASSPGIGNEQFFGPGTRLTVL.

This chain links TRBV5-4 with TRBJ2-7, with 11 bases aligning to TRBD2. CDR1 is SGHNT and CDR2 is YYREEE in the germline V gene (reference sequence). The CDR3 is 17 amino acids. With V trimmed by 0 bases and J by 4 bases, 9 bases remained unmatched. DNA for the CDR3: TGTGCCAGCAGCTTGGATCTCCCTAGCGGGAGGTTATACGAGCAGTACTTC. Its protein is CASSLDLPSGRLYEQYF.

The CDR3 DNA reads TGTGCCAGCAGGAGGTCTGCCGGGGAGCTGTTTTTT. It is translated as CASRRSAGELFF. This sequence joins TRBV27 and TRBJ2-2; D is unresolved. Germline-derived CDR1 and CDR2 are MNHEY and SMNVEV (reference sequence). V gave up 6 bases and J gave up 6 bases, with 8 bases separating them. The CDR3 is made up of 12 amino acids.

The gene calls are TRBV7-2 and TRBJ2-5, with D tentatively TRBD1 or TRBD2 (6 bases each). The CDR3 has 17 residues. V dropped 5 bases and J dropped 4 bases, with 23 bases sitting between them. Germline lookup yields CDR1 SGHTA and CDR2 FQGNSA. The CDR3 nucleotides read TGTGCCAGCAGCCCCAGACCTCGGGGGCTGGTAGGAGAGACCCAGTACTTC. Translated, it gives CASSPRPRGLVGETQYF.

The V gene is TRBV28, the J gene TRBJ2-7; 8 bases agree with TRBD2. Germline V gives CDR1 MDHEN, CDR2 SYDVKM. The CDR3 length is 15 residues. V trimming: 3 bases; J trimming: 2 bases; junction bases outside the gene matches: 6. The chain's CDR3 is CASSFTSGSTYEQYF. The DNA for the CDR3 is TGTGCCAGCAGTTTTACTAGCGGATCTACCTACGAGCAGTACTTC.

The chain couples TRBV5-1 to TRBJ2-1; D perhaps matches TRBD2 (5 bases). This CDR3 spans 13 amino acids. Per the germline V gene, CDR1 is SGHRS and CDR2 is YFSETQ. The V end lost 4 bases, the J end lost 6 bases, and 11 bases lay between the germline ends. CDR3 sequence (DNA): TGCGCCAGCAGCCCGAGGGTGGGCAATGAGCAGTTCTTC. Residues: CASSPRVGNEQFF.

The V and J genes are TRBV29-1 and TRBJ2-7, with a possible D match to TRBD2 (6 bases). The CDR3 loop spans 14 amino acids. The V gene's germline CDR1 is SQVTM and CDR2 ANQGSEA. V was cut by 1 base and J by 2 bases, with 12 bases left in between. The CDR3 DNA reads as TGCAGCGTTGAAGGGGGACGGGGGACCTACGAGCAGTACTTC. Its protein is CSVEGGRGTYEQYF.

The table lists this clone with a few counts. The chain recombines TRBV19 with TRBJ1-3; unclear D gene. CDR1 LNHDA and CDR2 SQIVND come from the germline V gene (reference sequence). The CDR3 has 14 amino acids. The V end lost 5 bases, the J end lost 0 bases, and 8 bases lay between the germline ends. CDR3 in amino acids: CASSSRVSGNTIYF. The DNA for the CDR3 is TGTGCCAGTAGTTCGCGGGTCTCTGGAAACACCATATATTTT.

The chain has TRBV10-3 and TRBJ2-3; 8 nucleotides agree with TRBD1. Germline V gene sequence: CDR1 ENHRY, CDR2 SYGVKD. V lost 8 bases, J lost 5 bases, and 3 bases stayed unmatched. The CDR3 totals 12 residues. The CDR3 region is CAIGQGLDTQYF. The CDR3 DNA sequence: TGTGCCATCGGACAGGGATTAGATACGCAGTATTTT.

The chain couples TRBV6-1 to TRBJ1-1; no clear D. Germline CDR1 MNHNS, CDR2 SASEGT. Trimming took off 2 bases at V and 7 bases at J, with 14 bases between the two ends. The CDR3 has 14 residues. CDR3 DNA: TGTGCCAGCAGTGAACCCGGCAGGCTGCTTGAAGCTTTCTTT. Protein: CASSEPGRLLEAFF.

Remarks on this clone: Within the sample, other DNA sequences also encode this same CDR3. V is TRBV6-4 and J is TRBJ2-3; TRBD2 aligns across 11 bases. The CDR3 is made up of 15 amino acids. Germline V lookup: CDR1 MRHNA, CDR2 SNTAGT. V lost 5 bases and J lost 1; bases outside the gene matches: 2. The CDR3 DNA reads TGTGCCAGCAGTTTACTAGCGGGAGGCACAGATACGCAGTATTTT. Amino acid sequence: CASSLLAGGTDTQYF.

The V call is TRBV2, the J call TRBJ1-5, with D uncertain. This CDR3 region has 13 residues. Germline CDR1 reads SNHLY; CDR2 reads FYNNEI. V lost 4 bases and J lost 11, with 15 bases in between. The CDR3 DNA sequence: TGTGCCAGCAGTGGGGAGAAGATCAGGTCCCAGCATTTT. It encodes CASSGEKIRSQHF. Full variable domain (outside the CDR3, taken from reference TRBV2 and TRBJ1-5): EPEVTQTPSHQVTQMGQEVILRCVPISNHLYFYWYRQILGQKVEFLVSFYNNEISEKSEIFDDQFSVERPDGSNFTLKIRSTKLEDSAMYFCASSGEKIRSQHFGDGTRLSIL.

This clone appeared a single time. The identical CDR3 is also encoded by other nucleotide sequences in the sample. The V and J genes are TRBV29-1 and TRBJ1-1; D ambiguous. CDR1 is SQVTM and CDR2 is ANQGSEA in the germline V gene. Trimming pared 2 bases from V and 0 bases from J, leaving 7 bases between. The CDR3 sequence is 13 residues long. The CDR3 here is CSVETRMNTEAFF. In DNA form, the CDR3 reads TGCAGCGTTGAAACCCGCATGAACACTGAAGCTTTCTTT.

DNA for the CDR3: TGTGCCAGCAGCTGGATCGGACTAGCGGGCACAGATACGCAGTATTTT. Translated, it gives CASSWIGLAGTDTQYF. The chain links TRBV7-2 to TRBJ2-3, with 10 positions matching TRBD2. The CDR3 consists of 16 residues. Germline CDR1 is SGHTA and CDR2 is FQGNSA. Trimming at V came to 4 bases and at J to 1 base, leaving 5 bases not matched to a gene.

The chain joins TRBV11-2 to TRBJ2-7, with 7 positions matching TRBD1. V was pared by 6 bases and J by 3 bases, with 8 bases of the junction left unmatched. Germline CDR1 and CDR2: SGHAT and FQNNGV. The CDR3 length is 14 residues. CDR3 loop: CASRQQGQIYEQYF. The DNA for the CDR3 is TGTGCCAGCAGACAACAGGGACAGATCTACGAGCAGTACTTC. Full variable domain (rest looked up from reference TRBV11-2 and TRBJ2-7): EAGVAQSPRYKIIEKRQSVAFWCNPISGHATLYWYQQILGQGPKLLIQFQNNGVVDDSQLPKDRFSAERLKGVDSTLKIQPAKLEDSAVYLCASRQQGQIYEQYFGPGTRLTVT.

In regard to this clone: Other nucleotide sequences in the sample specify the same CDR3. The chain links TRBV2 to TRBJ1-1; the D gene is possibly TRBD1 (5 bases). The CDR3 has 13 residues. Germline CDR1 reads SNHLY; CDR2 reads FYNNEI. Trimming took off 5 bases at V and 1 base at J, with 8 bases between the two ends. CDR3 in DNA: TGTGCCAGCAGTTTGACAGAGAACACTGAAGCTTTCTTT. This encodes CASSLTENTEAFF.